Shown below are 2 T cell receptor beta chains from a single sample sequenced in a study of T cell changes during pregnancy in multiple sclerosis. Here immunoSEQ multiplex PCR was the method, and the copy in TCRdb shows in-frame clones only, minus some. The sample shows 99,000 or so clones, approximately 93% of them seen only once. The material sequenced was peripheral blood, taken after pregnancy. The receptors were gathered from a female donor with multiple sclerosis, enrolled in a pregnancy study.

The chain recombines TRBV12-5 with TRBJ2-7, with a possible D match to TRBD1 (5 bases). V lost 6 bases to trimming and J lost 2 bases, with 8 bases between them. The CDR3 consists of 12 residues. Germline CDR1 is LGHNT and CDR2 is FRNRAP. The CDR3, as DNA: TGTGCTAGTGGCCCAGGGACCTACGAGCAGTACTTC. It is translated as CASGPGTYEQYF.

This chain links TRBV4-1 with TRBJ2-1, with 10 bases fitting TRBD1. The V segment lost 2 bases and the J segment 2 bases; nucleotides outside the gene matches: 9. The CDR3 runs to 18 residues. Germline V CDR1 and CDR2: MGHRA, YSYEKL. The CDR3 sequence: CASSQSTSGTGAYNEQFF. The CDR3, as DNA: TGCGCCAGCAGCCAATCAACTTCCGGGACAGGGGCCTACAATGAGCAGTTCTTC.